Described below is a single TCR beta chain sequence and its context. The source of the sample is a study of shared clonotypes between healthy human individuals. The authors split each subset's genomic DNA evenly across several immunoSEQ plates. Sequencing used immunoSEQ multiplex PCR; TCRdb keeps in-frame clones, though not all of them. Among fewer than 700,000 clones listed, roughly 79% were seen once. Per germline, CDR1 MDHEN and CDR2 SYDVKM. V shed 7 bases and J shed 1 base, with 13 bases lying between them. The CDR3 loop spans 14 amino acids. V usage is TRBV28 and J usage is TRBJ1-2; no definite D call. Material for sequencing was PBMCs. The source of this sequence is a woman aged 40 to 50 in good health. Some clones in this sample may be carry-over from other donors' samples. For the CDR3, the DNA is TGTGCCAGCACCACCCTGACTGATAACTATGGCTACACCTTC. It codes for CASTTLTDNYGYTF.